This TCR beta chain was documented in a study of blood T cell repertoires in COVID-19. About the research overall: Donors in the United States, Italy and Spain gave samples during acute or convalescent COVID-19. Nucleic acid was either cDNA or gDNA, and it came from T cells, B-cell-depleted T cells, or PBMCs.

Germline V gene data show CDR1 as MNHEY and CDR2 as SVGAGI. The CDR3 is made up of 11 amino acids. V dropped 11 bases and J dropped 7 bases, with 14 bases sitting between them. Original processing notes: The assay estimated nucleated cells by amplifying reference gene primers. Produced via immunoSEQ multiplex PCR; TCRdb's table is partial and in-frame only. The V and J calls and the clone size are those of that table, but D and trimming were determined from the DNA. The data hold 55,000 to 75,000 clones, with under 95% observed a single time. V gene TRBV6-5 combines with J gene TRBJ1-1, with D possibly being TRBD1 (6 bases). This sequence originates from a man in his sixties with acute or convalescent COVID-19. Material for sequencing was peripheral blood. This CDR3 reads CAGGGSNEAFF. The CDR3 DNA is TGTGCCGGCGGGGGCAGCAATGAAGCTTTCTTT.